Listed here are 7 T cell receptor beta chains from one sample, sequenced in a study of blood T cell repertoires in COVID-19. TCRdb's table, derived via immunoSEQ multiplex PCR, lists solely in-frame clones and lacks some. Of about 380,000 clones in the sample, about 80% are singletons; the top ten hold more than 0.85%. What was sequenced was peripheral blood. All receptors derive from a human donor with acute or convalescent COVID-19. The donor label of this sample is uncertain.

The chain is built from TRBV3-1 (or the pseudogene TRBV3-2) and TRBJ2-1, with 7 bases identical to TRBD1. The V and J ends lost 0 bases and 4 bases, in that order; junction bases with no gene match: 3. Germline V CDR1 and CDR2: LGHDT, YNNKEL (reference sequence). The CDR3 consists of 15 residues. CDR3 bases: TGTGCCAGCAGCCAAGAGAGGACAGGATACAATGAGCAGTTCTTC. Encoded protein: CASSQERTGYNEQFF.

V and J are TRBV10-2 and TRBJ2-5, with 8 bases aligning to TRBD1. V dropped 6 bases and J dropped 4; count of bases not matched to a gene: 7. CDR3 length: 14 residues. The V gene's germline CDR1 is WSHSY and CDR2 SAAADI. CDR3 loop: CASRSTGGPETQYF. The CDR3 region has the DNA TGCGCCAGCAGGTCCACAGGGGGGCCAGAGACCCAGTACTTC.

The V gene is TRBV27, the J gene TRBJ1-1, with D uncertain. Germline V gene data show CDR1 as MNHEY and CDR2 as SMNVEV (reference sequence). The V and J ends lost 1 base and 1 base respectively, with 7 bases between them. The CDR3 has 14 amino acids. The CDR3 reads CASSLLPGNTEAFF. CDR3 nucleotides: TGTGCCAGCAGTTTATTGCCAGGGAACACTGAAGCTTTCTTT.

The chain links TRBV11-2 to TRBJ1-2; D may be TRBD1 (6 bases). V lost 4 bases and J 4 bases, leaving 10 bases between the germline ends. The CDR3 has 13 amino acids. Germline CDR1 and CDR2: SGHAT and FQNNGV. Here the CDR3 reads CASSSGQTYGYTF. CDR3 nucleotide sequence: TGTGCCAGCAGCTCTGGACAGACCTATGGCTACACCTTC.

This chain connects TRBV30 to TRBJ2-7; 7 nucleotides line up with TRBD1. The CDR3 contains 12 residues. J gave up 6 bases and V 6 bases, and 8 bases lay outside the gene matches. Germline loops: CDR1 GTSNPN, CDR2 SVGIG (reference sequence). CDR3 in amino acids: CACTQTGSEQYF. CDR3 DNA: TGTGCCTGTACGCAGACAGGGAGCGAGCAGTACTTC.

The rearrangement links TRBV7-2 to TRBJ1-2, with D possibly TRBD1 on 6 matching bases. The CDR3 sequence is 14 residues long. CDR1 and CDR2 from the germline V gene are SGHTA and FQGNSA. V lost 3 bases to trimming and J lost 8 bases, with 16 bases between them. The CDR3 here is CASSFRRAGEGYTF. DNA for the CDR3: TGTGCCAGCAGCTTTAGACGGGCAGGGGAGGGCTACACCTTC.

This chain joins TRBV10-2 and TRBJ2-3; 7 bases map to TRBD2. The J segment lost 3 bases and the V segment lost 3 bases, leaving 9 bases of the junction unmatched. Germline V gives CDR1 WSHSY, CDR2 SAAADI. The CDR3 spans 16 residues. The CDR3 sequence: CASSDGAGRATDTQYF. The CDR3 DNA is TGCGCCAGCAGTGACGGGGCAGGGAGGGCTACAGATACGCAGTATTTT.